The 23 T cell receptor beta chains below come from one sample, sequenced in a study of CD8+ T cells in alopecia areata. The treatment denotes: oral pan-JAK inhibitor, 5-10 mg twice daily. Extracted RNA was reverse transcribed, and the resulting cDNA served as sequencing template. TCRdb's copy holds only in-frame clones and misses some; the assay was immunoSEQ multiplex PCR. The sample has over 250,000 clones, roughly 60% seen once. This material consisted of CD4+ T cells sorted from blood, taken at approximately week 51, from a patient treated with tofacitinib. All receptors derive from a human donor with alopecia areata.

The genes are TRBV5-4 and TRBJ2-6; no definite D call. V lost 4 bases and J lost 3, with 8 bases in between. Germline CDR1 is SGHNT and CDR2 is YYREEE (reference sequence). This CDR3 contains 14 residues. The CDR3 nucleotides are TGTGCCAGCAGCCCCGTGCTTGGGGCCAACGTCCTGACTTTC. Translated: CASSPVLGANVLTF. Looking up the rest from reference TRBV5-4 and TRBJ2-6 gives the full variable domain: ETGVTQSPTHLIKTRGQQVTLRCSSQSGHNTVSWYQQALGQGPQFIFQYYREEENGRGNFPPRFSGLQFPNYSSELNVNALELDDSALYLCASSPVLGANVLTFGAGSRLTVL.

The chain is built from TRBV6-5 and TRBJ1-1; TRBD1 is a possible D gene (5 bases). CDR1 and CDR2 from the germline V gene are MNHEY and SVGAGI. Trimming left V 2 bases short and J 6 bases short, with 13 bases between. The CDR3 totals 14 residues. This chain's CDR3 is CASSYGGMGAEAFF. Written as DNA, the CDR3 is TGTGCCAGCAGTTACGGAGGTATGGGGGCTGAAGCTTTCTTT.

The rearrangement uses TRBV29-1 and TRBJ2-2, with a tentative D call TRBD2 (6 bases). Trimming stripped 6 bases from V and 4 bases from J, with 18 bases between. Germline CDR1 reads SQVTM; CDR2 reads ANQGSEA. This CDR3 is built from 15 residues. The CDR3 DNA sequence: TGCAGCGTCGCTGAGGATGGTAGCGGCACCGGGGAGCTGTTTTTT. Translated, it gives CSVAEDGSGTGELFF.

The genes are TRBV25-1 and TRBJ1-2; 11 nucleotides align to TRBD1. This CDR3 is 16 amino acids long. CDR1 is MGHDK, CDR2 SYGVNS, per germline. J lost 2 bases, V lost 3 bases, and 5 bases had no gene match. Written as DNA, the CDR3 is TGTGCCAGCAGTGATCTCGGGACAGGGGGGAACTATGGCTACACCTTC. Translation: CASSDLGTGGNYGYTF.

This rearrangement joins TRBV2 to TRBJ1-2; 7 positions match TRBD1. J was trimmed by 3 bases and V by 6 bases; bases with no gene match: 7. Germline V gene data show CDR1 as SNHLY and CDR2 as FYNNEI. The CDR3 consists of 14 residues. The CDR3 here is CASSPGGNYYGYTF. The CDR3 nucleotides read TGTGCCAGCAGCCCAGGGGGGAATTACTATGGCTACACCTTC.

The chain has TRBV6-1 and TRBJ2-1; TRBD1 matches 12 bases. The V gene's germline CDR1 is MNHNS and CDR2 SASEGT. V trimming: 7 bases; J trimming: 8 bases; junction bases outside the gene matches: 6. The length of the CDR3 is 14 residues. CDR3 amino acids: CASTPGQGAYEQFF. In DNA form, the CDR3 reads TGTGCCAGCACCCCGGGACAGGGGGCGTATGAGCAGTTCTTC.

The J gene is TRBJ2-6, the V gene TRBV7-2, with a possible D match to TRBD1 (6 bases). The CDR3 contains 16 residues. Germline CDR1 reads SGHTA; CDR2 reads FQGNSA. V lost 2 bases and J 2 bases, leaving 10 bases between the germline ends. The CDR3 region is CASSLQGKAGANVLTF. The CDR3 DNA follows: TGTGCCAGCAGCTTACAGGGGAAGGCTGGGGCCAACGTCCTGACTTTC. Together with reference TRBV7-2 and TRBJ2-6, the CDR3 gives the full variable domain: GAGVSQSPSNKVTEKGKDVELRCDPISGHTALYWYRQSLGQGLEFLIYFQGNSAPDKSGLPSDRFSAERTGGSVSTLTIQRTQQEDSAVYLCASSLQGKAGANVLTFGAGSRLTVL.

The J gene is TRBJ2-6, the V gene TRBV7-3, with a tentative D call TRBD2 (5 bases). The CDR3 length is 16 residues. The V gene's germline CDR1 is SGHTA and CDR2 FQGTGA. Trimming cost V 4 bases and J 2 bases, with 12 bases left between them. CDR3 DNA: TGTGCCAGCAGCTCCCTAGGGAGTGCTGGGGCCAACGTCCTGACTTTC. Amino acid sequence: CASSSLGSAGANVLTF. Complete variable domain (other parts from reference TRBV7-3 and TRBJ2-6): GAGVSQTPSNKVTEKGKYVELRCDPISGHTALYWYRQSLGQGPEFLIYFQGTGAADDSGLPNDRFFAVRPEGSVSTLKIQRTERGDSAVYLCASSSLGSAGANVLTFGAGSRLTVL.

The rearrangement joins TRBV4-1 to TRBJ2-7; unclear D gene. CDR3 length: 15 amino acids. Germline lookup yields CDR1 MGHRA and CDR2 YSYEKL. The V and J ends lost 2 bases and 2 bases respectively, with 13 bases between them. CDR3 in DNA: TGCGCCAGCAGCCAAAAGTCAGAATTCACCTACGAGCAGTACTTC. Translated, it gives CASSQKSEFTYEQYF.

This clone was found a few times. In DNA, the CDR3 is TGTGCCAGCAGCGCAGGATCGCGGTTGGTCGGCACTGAAGCTTTCTTT. Amino acid sequence: CASSAGSRLVGTEAFF. This chain joins TRBV9 and TRBJ1-1, with D unresolved. Trimming left V 3 bases short and J 4 bases short, with 19 bases between. Germline values: CDR1 SGDLS, CDR2 YYNGEE. The CDR3 runs 16 residues.

The CDR3 loop is CAWSRAGDQPQHF. DNA for the CDR3: TGTGCCTGGAGTAGGGCGGGGGATCAGCCCCAGCATTTT. The rearrangement links TRBV30 to TRBJ1-5; D perhaps matches TRBD1 (5 bases). The V gene lost 2 bases and the J gene lost 5 bases, with 10 bases spanning the gap. The germline V gene has CDR1 GTSNPN and CDR2 SVGIG (reference sequence). This CDR3 has 13 amino acids.

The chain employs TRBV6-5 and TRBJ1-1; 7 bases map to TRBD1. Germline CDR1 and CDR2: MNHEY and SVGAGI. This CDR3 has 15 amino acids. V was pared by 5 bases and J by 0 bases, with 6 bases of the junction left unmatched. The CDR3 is CASSPPTGLNTEAFF. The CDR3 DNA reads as TGTGCCAGCAGTCCCCCGACAGGGTTGAACACTGAAGCTTTCTTT.

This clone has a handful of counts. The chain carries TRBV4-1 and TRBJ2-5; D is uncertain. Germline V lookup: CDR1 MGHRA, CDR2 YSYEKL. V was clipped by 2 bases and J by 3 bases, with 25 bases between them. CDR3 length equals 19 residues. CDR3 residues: CASSQLVPAISGNKETQYF. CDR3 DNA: TGCGCCAGCAGCCAACTCGTCCCTGCAATCTCTGGGAACAAAGAGACCCAGTACTTC.

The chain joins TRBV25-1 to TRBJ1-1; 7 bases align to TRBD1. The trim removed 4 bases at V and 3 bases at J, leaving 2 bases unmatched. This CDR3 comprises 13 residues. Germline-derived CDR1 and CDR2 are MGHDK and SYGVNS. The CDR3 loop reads CASSGQGDTEAFF. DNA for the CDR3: TGTGCCAGCAGTGGACAGGGAGACACTGAAGCTTTCTTT.

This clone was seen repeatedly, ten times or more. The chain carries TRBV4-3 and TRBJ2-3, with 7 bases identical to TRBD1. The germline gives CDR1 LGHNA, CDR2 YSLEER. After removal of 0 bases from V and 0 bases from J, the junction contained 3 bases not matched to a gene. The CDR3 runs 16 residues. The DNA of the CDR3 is TGCGCCAGCAGCCAAGATCGAGGGGGCAGCACAGATACGCAGTATTTT. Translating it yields CASSQDRGGSTDTQYF.

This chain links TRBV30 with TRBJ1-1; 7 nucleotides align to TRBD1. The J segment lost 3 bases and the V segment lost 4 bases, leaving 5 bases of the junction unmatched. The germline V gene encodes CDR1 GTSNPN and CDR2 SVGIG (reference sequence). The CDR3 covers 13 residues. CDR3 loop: CAWMAGGDTEAFF. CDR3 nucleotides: TGTGCCTGGATGGCAGGGGGGGACACTGAAGCTTTCTTT.

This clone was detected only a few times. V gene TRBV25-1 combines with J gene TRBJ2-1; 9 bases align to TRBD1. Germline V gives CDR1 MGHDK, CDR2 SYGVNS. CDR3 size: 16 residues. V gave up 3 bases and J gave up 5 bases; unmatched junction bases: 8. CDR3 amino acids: CASSETGTGWNNEQFF. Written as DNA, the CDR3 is TGTGCCAGCAGTGAGACTGGGACAGGGTGGAACAATGAGCAGTTCTTC.

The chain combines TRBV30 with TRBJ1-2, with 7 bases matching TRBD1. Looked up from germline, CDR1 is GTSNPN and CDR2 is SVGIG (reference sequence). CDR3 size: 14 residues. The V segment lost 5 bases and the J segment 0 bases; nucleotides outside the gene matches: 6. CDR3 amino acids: CAWQLQGTNYGYTF. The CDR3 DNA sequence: TGTGCCTGGCAATTACAGGGGACTAACTATGGCTACACCTTC.

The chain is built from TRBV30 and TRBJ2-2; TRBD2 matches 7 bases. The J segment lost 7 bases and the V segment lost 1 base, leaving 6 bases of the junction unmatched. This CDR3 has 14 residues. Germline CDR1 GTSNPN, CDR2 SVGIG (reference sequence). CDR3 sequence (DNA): TGTGCCTGGAGTGCGGCGGGGGTTGGCGGGGAGCTGTTTTTT. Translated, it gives CAWSAAGVGGELFF.

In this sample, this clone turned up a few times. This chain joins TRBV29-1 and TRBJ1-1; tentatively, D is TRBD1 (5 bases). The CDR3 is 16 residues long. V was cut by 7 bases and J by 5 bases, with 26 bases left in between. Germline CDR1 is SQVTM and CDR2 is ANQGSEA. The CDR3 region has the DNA TGCAGCGCCCCCGGGGGACGGAGCCTCCGGGGGACTGAAGCTTTCTTT. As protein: CSAPGGRSLRGTEAFF.

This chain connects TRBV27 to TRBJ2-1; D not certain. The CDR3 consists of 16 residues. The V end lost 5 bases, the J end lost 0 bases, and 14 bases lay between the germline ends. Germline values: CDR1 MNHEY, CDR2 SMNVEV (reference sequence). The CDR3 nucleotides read TGTGCCAGCAGTCTACGACAAACCAGCTCCTACAATGAGCAGTTCTTC. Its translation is CASSLRQTSSYNEQFF.

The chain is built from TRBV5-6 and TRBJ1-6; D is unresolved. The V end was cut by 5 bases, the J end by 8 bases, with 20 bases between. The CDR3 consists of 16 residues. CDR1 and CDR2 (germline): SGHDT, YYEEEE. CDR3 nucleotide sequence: TGTGCCAGCAGATTCGGCGAGCTAGGGCTAGATTCACCCCTCCACTTT. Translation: CASRFGELGLDSPLHF. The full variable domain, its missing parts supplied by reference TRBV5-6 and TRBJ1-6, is DAGVTQSPTHLIKTRGQQVTLRCSPKSGHDTVSWYQQALGQGPQFIFQYYEEEERQRGNFPDRFSGHQFPNYSSELNVNALLLGDSALYLCASRFGELGLDSPLHFGNGTRLTVT.

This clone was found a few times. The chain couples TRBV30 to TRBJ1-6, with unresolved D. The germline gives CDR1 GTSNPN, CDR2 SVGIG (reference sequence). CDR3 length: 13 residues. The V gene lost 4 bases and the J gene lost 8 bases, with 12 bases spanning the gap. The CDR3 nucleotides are TGTGCCTGGACCGTCAGTGGAGATTCACCCCTCCACTTT. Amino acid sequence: CAWTVSGDSPLHF.